This T cell receptor (beta chain) stems from a study of blood T cells in healthy people across ages. In the case of this clonotype: What it binds is unknown.

Primers used in a second PCR of about 6 to 11 cycles were a sample-barcoded 5' primer and a J-beta primer mix. Every cDNA molecule carried a tag from a template-switch adaptor bearing 12 random nucleotides. TCRdb processed the 5' RACE reads anew with MiXCR; each CDR3 protein has one entry. The sample consists of more than 500,000 distinct CDR3 sequences, about 25% of them appearing once. Overall study findings and caveats: Unsorted PBMC material precluded a definitive naive versus antigen-experienced comparison.

The ends lost 6 bases at V and 5 bases at J; junction bases unmatched: 11. CDR3 length: 17 amino acids. Total RNA, at least 5 micrograms per sample, came from PBMCs. The sample was also reused in another study, on T cells of mothers and their children. That paper adds: Samples were provided by three healthy Caucasian mothers and their six children.

Specimen: blood. This chain links TRBV12-3 or TRBV12-4 with TRBJ2-5; 14 bases match TRBD2. This sequence was found in a boy aged 2 to 10 in good health. CDR3 nucleotides: TGTGCCAGCAGCCGCGGGACTAGCGGGAGTCTTTTTGAGACCCAGTACTTC. Its translation: CASSRGTSGSLFETQYF.